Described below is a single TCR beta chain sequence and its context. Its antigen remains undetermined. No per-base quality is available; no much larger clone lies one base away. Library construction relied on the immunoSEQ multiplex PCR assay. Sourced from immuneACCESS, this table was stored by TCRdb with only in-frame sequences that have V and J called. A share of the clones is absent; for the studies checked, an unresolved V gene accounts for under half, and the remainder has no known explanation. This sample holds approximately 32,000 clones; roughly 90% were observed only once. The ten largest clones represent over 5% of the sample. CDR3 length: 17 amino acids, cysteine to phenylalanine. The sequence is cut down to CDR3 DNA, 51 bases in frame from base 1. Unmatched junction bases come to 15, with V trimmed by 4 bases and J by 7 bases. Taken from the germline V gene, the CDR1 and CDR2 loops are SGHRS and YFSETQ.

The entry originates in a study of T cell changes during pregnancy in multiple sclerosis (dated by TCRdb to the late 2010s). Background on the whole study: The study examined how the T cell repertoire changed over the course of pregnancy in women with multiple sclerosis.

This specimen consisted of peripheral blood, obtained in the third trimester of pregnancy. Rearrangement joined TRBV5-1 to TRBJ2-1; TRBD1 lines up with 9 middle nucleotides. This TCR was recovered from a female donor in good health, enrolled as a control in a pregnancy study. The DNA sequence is TGCGCCAGCAGCGACCAACCGGGACAGGGTAGTAATAATGAGCAGTTCTTC. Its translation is CASSDQPGQGSNNEQFF.